Below are 10 T cell receptor beta chains sequenced from a single sample in a study of cytomegalovirus exposure and HLA in healthy donors. 60 Vbeta and 13 Jbeta primers were used in PCR. Using immunoSEQ multiplex PCR, the repertoire was profiled, and TCRdb retains in-frame clones only, with some absent. This sample has over 70,000 clones, with less than 80% found just once. Sequencing input: PBMCs. The receptors come from a woman between 45 and 60 years old in good health and CMV-seropositive.

This clone was seen a few times. V is TRBV4-1 and J is TRBJ2-7, with 7 bases matching TRBD1. Germline CDR1 is MGHRA and CDR2 is YSYEKL. V gave up 0 bases and J gave up 2 bases; unmatched junction bases: 10. This CDR3 spans 17 amino acids. CDR3 nucleotides: TGCGCCAGCAGCCAAGAAGCAGGGGGAAATGTTCCCTACGAGCAGTACTTC. It translates to CASSQEAGGNVPYEQYF.

This clone was seen a handful of times. CDR3 coding DNA: TGTGCCTGGAACGGCGGGACAGAACTTTCACCCCTCCACTTT. Translation: CAWNGGTELSPLHF. The chain joins TRBV30 to TRBJ1-6; 7 nucleotides line up with TRBD1. CDR1 and CDR2 (germline): GTSNPN, SVGIG (reference sequence). The V segment lost 4 bases and the J segment 9 bases; nucleotides outside the gene matches: 9. The CDR3 consists of 14 residues. Variable domain in full (rest from reference TRBV30 and TRBJ1-6): SQTIHQWPATLVQPVGSPLSLECTVEGTSNPNLYWYRQAAGRGLQLLFYSVGIGQISSEVPQNLSASRPQDRQFILSSKKLLLSDSGFYLCAWNGGTELSPLHFGNGTRLTVT.

The chain uses TRBV5-1 and TRBJ2-3; TRBD2 matches at 8 bases. J was trimmed by 3 bases and V by 2 bases; bases with no gene match: 5. Per the germline V gene, CDR1 is SGHRS and CDR2 is YFSETQ. This CDR3 comprises 15 residues. The CDR3 region has the DNA TGCGCCAGCAGCTTCGGGGGGGGAGGAACAGATACGCAGTATTTT. It translates to CASSFGGGGTDTQYF.

This sequence joins TRBV19 and TRBJ1-5; TRBD1 is a possible D gene (6 bases). Germline CDR1 is LNHDA and CDR2 is SQIVND (reference sequence). Between the trimmed V and J ends, which lost 3 bases and 0 bases, there was a span of 9 bases. The CDR3 runs 15 residues. This CDR3 is CASSIQQGSNQPQHF. The CDR3 DNA follows: TGTGCCAGTAGTATCCAACAGGGTAGCAATCAGCCCCAGCATTTT.

This clone is medium-sized in the sample. The V gene is TRBV7-9, the J gene TRBJ2-7, with D unclear. V was cut by 1 base and J by 6 bases, with 16 bases left in between. The CDR3 runs to 15 residues. Germline CDR1 is SEHNR and CDR2 is FQNEAQ (reference sequence). CDR3 DNA sequence: TGTGCCAGCAGCTTAGACGACATGACAACCCGCGAGCAGTACTTC. This translates into CASSLDDMTTREQYF.

The J gene is TRBJ1-1, the V gene TRBV7-2; D possibly corresponds to TRBD1 (5 bases). This CDR3 is 15 amino acids long. CDR1 SGHTA and CDR2 FQGNSA come from the germline V gene. Between the trimmed V and J ends, which lost 2 bases and 1 base, there was a span of 11 bases. CDR3 loop: CASSLRGTTNTEAFF. Here the CDR3 DNA reads TGTGCCAGCAGCTTAAGGGGAACCACGAACACTGAAGCTTTCTTT.

This clone has only a few counts. The gene calls are TRBV10-2 and TRBJ2-3; 9 bases align to TRBD2. V was pared by 2 bases and J by 4 bases, with 4 bases of the junction left unmatched. The CDR3 covers 15 residues. The germline V gene encodes CDR1 WSHSY and CDR2 SAAADI. The CDR3: CASSEQRGAADTQYF. The CDR3 region has the DNA TGCGCCAGCAGTGAGCAGCGGGGGGCTGCAGATACGCAGTATTTT.

This chain uses TRBV28 with TRBJ2-4, with TRBD1 matching over 8 bases. The CDR3 has 13 residues. V gave up 9 bases and J gave up 3 bases; unmatched junction bases: 4. Germline CDR1 and CDR2: MDHEN and SYDVKM. The CDR3 DNA sequence: TGTGCCAGTCGTGGGACAGGCAAAAACATTCAGTACTTC. Residues: CASRGTGKNIQYF.

The CDR3 coding sequence is TGTGCCAGCAGCTTAGTTAGCCTTATTTACAATGAGCAGTTCTTC. It codes for CASSLVSLIYNEQFF. The gene calls are TRBV7-9 and TRBJ2-1; unclear D gene. The CDR3 consists of 15 residues. Trimming left V 1 base short and J 4 bases short, with 11 bases between. Looked up from germline, CDR1 is SEHNR and CDR2 is FQNEAQ (reference sequence).

This clone is a singleton in its sample. The chain carries TRBV28 and TRBJ2-7; tentative D call: TRBD1 (6 bases). There are 12 residues in the CDR3. CDR1 is MDHEN and CDR2 is SYDVKM in the germline V gene. The CDR3 bases are TGTGGGACAAGGACAGTACCATACGAGCAGTACTTC. The encoded protein is CGTRTVPYEQYF.